This T cell receptor (beta chain) derives from a study of cytomegalovirus exposure and HLA in healthy donors (dated by TCRdb to 2015 to 2018). Regarding the research as a whole: A later analysis indicated that the 130 or so validation repertoires were generated on the platform also employed for the 650 to 850 repertoires of the first cohort. The aim of the study was to test whether cataloging public T cell receptors could identify signatures of past pathogen exposure. A separate validation cohort of about 110 different subjects was used in addition to the 666-subject first cohort. To predict cytomegalovirus infection status, the study brought together high-throughput TCR immunosequencing, statistical association of individual TCRs with disease status, and machine learning. Overall results and qualifications from the work: The study listed 164 TCR beta chains as associated with cytomegalovirus. Most TCR sequences were observed very rarely across donors, whereas some public TCRs were present in many individuals. All 120 or so repertoires were used to score co-occurrence in the validation cohort in a later analysis, because that analysis had no HLA typing for the cohort. A later analysis found that TCRs clustered in the first cohort also tended to co-occur in the 120 validation repertoires, with just under 95% of cluster scores above 0. The classifier was reported to diagnose cytomegalovirus status with high specificity and sensitivity in both the original cohort and the validation cohort. In vitro tests confirmed that three of the cytomegalovirus-associated TCR beta chains recognize cytomegalovirus antigens. The authors suggested that the approach could potentially be generalized to other disease states and immunological phenotypes.

The CDR3 runs 18 amino acids, cysteine and phenylalanine included. Only the CDR3 part of the read is kept: 54 bases, read in frame from the first base. From a lookup of the germline V gene (reference sequence), CDR1 and CDR2 are LNHNV and YYDKDF. At the junction V is shortened by 1 base and J by 0 bases; bases outside the gene matches: 8. Library prep was done by the immunoSEQ multiplex PCR assay. In the source study's methods: A statistical classification framework was developed to diagnose cytomegalovirus status using the catalog of TCR beta chain sequences. TCRdb re-hosts the immuneACCESS table, in-frame sequences only. Its copies lack some clones; in the studies checked, an unresolved V gene accounts for under half of them, and the cause for the rest is not known. D and trimming were read from the DNA, whereas the V and J calls and clone size are those reported in that table. This sample lists some 110,000 clones; 88% were detected once. The ten largest clones represent less than 2% of the sample.

As for this clone: This receptor's antigen is unknown. No much larger clone is present one base from it, and per-base qualities are unavailable.

Separate from the roughly 660-subject first cohort, the validation cohort of 120 subjects was the group to which the donors belonged. The chain couples TRBV15 to TRBJ1-4, with 7 bases in between that match TRBD1. The sequence was collected from a man between 18 and 35 years old in good health and CMV-seronegative. The sample was PBMCs. In nucleotides, the sequence is TGTGCCACCAGCAGAGGACGCGGGACAGCAGCAACTAATGAAAAACTGTTTTTT. This gives the protein CATSRGRGTAATNEKLFF. The variable domain in full, with residues beyond the CDR3 obtained from the reference TRBV15 and TRBJ1-4 genes, is DAMVIQNPRYQVTQFGKPVTLSCSQTLNHNVMYWYQQKSSQAPKLLFHYYDKDFNNEADTPDNFQSRRPNTSFCFLDIRSPGLGDTAMYLCATSRGRGTAATNEKLFFGSGTQLSVL.